This is a list of T cell receptor beta chains from one sample in a study of T cell changes during pregnancy in multiple sclerosis. Clones were sequenced by immunoSEQ multiplex PCR, and TCRdb holds only the in-frame ones, with some missing. The sample includes approximately 35,000 clones, 92% of them seen just once. The sample was PBMCs (not recorded whether the cells were cultured). The receptors were sampled from a female donor with multiple sclerosis, enrolled in a pregnancy study. CDR3s include the opening cysteine and the closing phenylalanine or tryptophan.

TRBJ2-5	TRBV5-4	CASSRDSETQYF
TRBJ1-1	TRBV25-1	CASSVTGMNTEAFF
TRBJ1-2	TRBV27	CASSLKTGGSTRTYGYTF
TRBJ2-1	TRBV7-9	CASSSFGSGYNEQFF
TRBJ2-7	TRBV14	CASSHFPYEQYF
TRBJ2-5	TRBV6-5	CASSDPGGQETQYF
TRBJ2-3	TRBV19	CASTEAGYTDTQYF
TRBJ2-2	TRBV6-5	CASSYAGQGGTGELFF
TRBJ2-1	TRBV4-2	CASSQNRVHNEQFF
TRBJ2-1	TRBV6-4	CASSTSSANEQFF
TRBJ1-4	TRBV30	CAWSLRVSEANEKLFF
TRBJ1-2	TRBV4-3	CASSLQAGRGYTF
TRBJ1-5	TRBV5-1	CASSLAPGGNQPQHF
TRBJ2-7	TRBV5-4	CASSLAGSGRGYEQYF
TRBJ2-1	TRBV29-1	CSVSLHSEQFF
TRBJ1-3	TRBV11-1	CASSQTTKGVSGNTIYF
TRBJ1-2	TRBV30	CAWMSGRGTGYTF
TRBJ2-7	TRBV28	CASSSGAPIPYEQYF
TRBJ1-5	TRBV2	CASSEADSNQPQHF
TRBJ2-2	TRBV13	CASSLSYEFPGELFF
TRBJ1-2	TRBV5-4	CASSYRGQGPIYGYTF
TRBJ1-2	TRBV5-4	CASSLGYGYTF
TRBJ1-1	TRBV5-1	CASSEGQTEAFF
TRBJ2-7	TRBV7-8	CASSLVVSGYEQYF
TRBJ2-7	TRBV19	CASSVGTGPGYEQYF
TRBJ2-7	TRBV30	CAWSKGTGEGWGQYF
TRBJ1-1	TRBV4-2	CASSQAGTGPKAEAFF
TRBJ2-3	TRBV10-1	CASSSKPDTQYF
TRBJ2-3	TRBV4-1	CASSQGTSGLLTQYF
TRBJ1-1	TRBV5-1	CASSLGAEGGETFF